The source of this TCR beta chain is a study of T cell responses to AZD1222 COVID-19 vaccine. Points from the study as a whole: Clonal diversity may have been underestimated in mostly white British donors. All repertoire sampling was performed exclusively after the peak T cell response. Across spike, vaccine-associated CD4 TCRs were found, dominant at 160-218 and 743-854. The study reported that nearly half of spike-specific TCRs target unmutated variant regions.

The germline gives CDR1 SGHRS, CDR2 YFSETQ. This CDR3 is 14 amino acids long. The V and J ends lost 2 bases and 8 bases, in that order; junction bases with no gene match: 4. Remarks on this clone: Its specificity is not known.

TCRdb keeps only in-frame clones here, not all; method: immunoSEQ multiplex PCR. The data hold about 100,000 clones, with roughly nine tenths observed a single time. This TCR derives from an adult who received the AZD1222 COVID-19 vaccine. J is TRBJ1-4 and V is TRBV5-1; TRBD1 matches 9 bases. This sample comprised peripheral blood, obtained 28 days after the second AZD1222 dose. CDR3 bases: TGCGCCAGCAGCTTCAGACAGGGGGGCGAAAAACTGTTTTTT. Protein sequence: CASSFRQGGEKLFF.